The clone carrying this TCR beta chain was observed a few times. Sample time point: persistent/refractory GD, antithyroid drugs over 5 years with positive TRAb. After RNA was extracted from PBMCs, the TCR library was made from it. Patients were enrolled at an endocrinology department in Xi'an, China. To make TCR beta libraries, researchers used iRepertoire HTBI primers and Arm-PCR of CDR3 regions. One entry per CDR3 protein, called by TCRdb with MiXCR from the multiplex PCR reads. This sample yields 400,000 to 500,000 distinct CDR3 sequences, of which roughly 21% are seen a single time; approximately 14% belongs to the top ten. This entry belongs to a study of regulatory T cells in long-lasting Graves disease. Source: peripheral blood mononuclear cells (PBMCs), taken when the disease was refractory, from a patient treated with antithyroid drugs. This clonotype originated in a female donor with Graves disease.

The CDR3 sequence: CASSGGFFRDEQFF. DNA of the CDR3: TGCGCCAGCAGCGGGGGATTCTTTAGGGATGAGCAGTTCTTC. This sequence joins TRBV5-1 and TRBJ2-1; possibly TRBD1 or TRBD2 for D (5 bases each). V was clipped by 4 bases and J by 8 bases, with 16 bases between them. The CDR3 is made up of 14 amino acids. The germline CDR1 and CDR2 sequences are SGHRS and YFSETQ.